The entry below gives a single TCR beta chain sequence along with its context. Its antigen is not known. The isolated RNA, all of it, was reverse transcribed, so expressed TCRB transcripts were what got sequenced. The protocol was immunoSEQ multiplex PCR, while the TCRdb copy is restricted to in-frame clones and leaves out a portion. The top ten clones hold approximately 0.33% of a sample with just over 25,000 clones, roughly half of them seen once. The ends were cut back, 7 bases at V and 0 bases at J, with 12 bases in the middle. CDR1 SGHVS and CDR2 FQNEAQ come from the germline V gene. The CDR3 covers 14 residues. These data are taken from a study of beta chain features in type 1 diabetes. Study-wide points: Shorter TCRB CDR3s, moderately but significantly so, were found in Type 1 diabetes patients in all four CD4+ subsets. The similarity of naive, central memory and Treg TCRB repertoires appeared greater among patients than among healthy donors.

One heparinised blood draw averaging roughly 100 mL was given by each donor. This clonotype was obtained from a man aged 25-45 years with type 1 diabetes. The sample taken for sequencing was stem cell memory CD4+ T cells from blood. The chain is built from TRBV7-8 and TRBJ1-2; D is uncertain. CDR3 coding DNA: TGTGCCAGCAACGGACCGGGAGCTAACTATGGCTACACCTTC. Translating gives CASNGPGANYGYTF.